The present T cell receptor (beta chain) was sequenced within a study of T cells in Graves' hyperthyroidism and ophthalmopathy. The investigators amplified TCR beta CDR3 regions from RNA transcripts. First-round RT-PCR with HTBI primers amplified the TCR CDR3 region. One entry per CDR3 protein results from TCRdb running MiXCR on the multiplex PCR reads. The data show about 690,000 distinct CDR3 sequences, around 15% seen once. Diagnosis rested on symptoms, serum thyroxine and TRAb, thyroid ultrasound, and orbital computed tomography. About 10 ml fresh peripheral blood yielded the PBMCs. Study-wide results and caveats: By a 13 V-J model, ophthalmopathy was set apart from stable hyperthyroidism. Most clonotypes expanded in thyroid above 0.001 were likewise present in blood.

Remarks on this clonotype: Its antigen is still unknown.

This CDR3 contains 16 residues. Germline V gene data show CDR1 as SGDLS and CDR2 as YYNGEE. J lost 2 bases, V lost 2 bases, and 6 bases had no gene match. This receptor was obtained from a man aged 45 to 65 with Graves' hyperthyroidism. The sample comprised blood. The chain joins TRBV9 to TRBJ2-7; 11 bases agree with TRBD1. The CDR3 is CASSVTPGQGAYEQYF. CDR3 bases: TGTGCCAGCAGCGTGACTCCGGGACAGGGGGCCTACGAGCAGTACTTC.